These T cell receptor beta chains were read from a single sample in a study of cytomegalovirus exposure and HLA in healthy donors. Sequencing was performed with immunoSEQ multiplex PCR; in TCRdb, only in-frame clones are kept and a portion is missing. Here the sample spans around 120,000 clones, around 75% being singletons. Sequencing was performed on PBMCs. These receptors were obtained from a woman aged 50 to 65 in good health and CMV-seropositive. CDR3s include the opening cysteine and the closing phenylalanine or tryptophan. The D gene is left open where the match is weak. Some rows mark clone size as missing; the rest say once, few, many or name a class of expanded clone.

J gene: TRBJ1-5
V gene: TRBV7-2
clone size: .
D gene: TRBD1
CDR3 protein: CASSLSTGIQPQHF

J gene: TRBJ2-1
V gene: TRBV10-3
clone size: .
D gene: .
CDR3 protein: CAISEWLHNEQFF

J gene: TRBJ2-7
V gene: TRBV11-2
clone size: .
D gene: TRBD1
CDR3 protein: CASSLDRGLNEQYF

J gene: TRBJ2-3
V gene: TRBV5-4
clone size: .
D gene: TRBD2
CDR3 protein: CASSLILAGPADTQYF

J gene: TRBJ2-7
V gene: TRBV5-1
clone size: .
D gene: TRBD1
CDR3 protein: CASSRQGPYEQYF

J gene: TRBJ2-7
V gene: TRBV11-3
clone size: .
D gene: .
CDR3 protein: CASTAGINEQYF

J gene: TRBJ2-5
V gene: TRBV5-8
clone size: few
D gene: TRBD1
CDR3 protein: CASSFGQGAGETQYF

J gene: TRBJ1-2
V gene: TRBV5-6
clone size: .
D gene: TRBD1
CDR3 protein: CASSSKHFLDRLNYGYTF

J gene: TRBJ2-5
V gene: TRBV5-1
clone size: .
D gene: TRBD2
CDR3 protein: CASSFGTSGGLQETQYF

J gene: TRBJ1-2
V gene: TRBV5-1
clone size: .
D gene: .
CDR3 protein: CASSLGGQGYGYTF

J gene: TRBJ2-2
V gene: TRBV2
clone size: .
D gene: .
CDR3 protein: CASSYSFGELFF

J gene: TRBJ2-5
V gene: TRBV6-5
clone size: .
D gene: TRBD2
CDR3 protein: CASSYSAGLETQYF

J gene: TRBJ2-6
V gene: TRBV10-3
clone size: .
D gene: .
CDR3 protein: CAISTQGAGVGANVLTF

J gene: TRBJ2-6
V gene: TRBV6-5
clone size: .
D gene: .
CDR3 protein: CASSYQGTSGANVLTF

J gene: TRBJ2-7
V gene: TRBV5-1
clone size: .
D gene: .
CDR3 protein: CASSLLPFF

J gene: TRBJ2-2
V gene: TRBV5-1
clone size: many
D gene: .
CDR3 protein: CASSLGTLNTGELFF

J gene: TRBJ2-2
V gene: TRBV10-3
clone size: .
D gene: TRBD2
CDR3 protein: CAISESMAGVDTGELFF